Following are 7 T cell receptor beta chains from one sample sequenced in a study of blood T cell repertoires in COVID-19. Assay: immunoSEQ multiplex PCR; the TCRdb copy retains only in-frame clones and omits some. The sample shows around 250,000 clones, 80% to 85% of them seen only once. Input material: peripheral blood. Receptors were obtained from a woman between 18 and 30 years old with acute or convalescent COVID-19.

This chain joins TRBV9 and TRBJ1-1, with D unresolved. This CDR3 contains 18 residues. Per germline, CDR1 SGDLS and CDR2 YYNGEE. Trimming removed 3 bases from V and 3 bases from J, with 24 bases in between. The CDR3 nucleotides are TGTGCCAGCAGCGGAGCGGAGTCACTAATCACCAGTTACACTGAAGCTTTCTTT. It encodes CASSGAESLITSYTEAFF.

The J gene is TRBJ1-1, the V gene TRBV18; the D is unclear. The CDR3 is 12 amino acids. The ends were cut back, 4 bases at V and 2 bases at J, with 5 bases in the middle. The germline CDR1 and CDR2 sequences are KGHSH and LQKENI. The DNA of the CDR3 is TGTGCCAGCTCACAGCCCAACACTGAAGCTTTCTTT. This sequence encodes CASSQPNTEAFF.

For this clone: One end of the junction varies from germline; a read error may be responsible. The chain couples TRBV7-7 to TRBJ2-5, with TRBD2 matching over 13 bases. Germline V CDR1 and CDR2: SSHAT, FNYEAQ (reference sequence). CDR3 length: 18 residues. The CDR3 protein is CASSLGGLAGVSQETQYF. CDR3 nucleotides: TGTGCTAGCAGCTTGGGAGGACTAGCGGGAGTAAGCCAAGAGACCCAGTACTTC.

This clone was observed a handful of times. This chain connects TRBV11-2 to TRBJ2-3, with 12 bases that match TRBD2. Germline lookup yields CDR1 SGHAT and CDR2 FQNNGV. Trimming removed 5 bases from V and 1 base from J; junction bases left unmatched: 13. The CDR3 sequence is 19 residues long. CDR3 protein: CASSLWEPSGRGGTDTQYF. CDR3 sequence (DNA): TGTGCCAGCAGCCTTTGGGAGCCTAGCGGGAGGGGTGGCACAGATACGCAGTATTTT.

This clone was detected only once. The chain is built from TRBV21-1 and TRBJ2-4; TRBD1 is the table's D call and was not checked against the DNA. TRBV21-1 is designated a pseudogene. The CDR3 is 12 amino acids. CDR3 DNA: TGTGCCAGCAGCGCAGAACAGGGTTGTCAGTACTTC. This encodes CASSAEQGCQYF.

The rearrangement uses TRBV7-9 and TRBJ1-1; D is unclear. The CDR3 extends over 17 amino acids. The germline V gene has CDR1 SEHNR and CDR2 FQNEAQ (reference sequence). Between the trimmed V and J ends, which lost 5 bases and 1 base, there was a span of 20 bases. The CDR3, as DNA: TGTGCCAGCAGCCCCCCGTCGGTAGTGTCGGGGAACACTGAAGCTTTCTTT. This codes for CASSPPSVVSGNTEAFF. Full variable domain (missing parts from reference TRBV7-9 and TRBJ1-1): DTGVSQNPRHKITKRGQNVTFRCDPISEHNRLYWYRQTLGQGPEFLTYFQNEAQLEKSRLLSDRFSAERPKGSFSTLEIQRTEQGDSAMYLCASSPPSVVSGNTEAFFGQGTRLTVV.

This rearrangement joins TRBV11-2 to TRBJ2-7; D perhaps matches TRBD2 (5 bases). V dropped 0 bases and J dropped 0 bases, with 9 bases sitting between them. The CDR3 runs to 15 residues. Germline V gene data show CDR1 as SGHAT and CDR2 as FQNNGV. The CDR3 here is CASSLERGASYEQYF. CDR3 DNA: TGTGCCAGCAGCTTAGAACGGGGAGCCTCCTACGAGCAGTACTTC.